A single sample is the source of the 27 T cell receptor beta chains below, sequenced in a study of a mutant IDH1 vaccine in newly diagnosed glioma. Generated by immunoSEQ multiplex PCR, the TCRdb table keeps only in-frame clones and is missing some. Of tens of thousands of clones detected, about four fifths appear once; the ten largest clones hold 5.3%. The time point: baseline, week 1 (first vaccination visit). Described treatment: pre-vaccination baseline after standard-of-care therapy. The sample in question was PBMCs, obtained from a glioma patient treated with radiotherapy, temozolomide or both. The source is a man aged 35-49 years with glioma. Some clones in this sample may be carry-over from other donors' samples.

The chain couples TRBV5-1 to TRBJ1-2, with 11 bases aligning to TRBD1. CDR3 length: 14 amino acids. J was trimmed by 6 bases and V by 7 bases; bases with no gene match: 8. CDR1 is SGHRS and CDR2 is YFSETQ in the germline V gene. The CDR3 DNA reads TGCGCCAGCGCGACCGGGGACAGGGGGAATGGCTACACCTTC. Amino acids: CASATGDRGNGYTF.

The chain uses TRBV5-4 and TRBJ1-2, with 9 bases lining up with TRBD1. The CDR3 is made up of 16 amino acids. J lost 2 bases, V lost 4 bases, and 9 bases had no gene match. Germline CDR1 is SGHNT and CDR2 is YYREEE (reference sequence). The CDR3 nucleotides are TGTGCCAGCAGCCAAACCGGGACAGGGCCGAACTATGGCTACACCTTC. Amino acid sequence: CASSQTGTGPNYGYTF.

The J gene is TRBJ2-6, the V gene TRBV18; TRBD2 aligns across 14 bases. CDR1 and CDR2 (germline): KGHSH, LQKENI. V trimming: 11 bases; J trimming: 2 bases; junction bases outside the gene matches: 11. The CDR3 has 18 residues. The CDR3 loop is CASSPRLAGGPGANVLTF. The CDR3 region has the DNA TGTGCCTCTTCACCGCGACTAGCGGGGGGGCCTGGGGCCAACGTCCTGACTTTC.

This clone turned up a few times. This rearrangement joins TRBV5-1 to TRBJ2-7; TRBD2 matches 9 bases. The CDR3 has 16 amino acids. Germline values: CDR1 SGHRS, CDR2 YFSETQ. The trim removed 3 bases at V and 2 bases at J, leaving 9 bases unmatched. As DNA, the CDR3 is TGCGCCAGCAGCTCAGGGACTAGCCGTATTACCTACGAGCAGTACTTC. It translates to CASSSGTSRITYEQYF.

In this sample, this clone turned up once. The CDR3 nucleotides read TGTGCCTGGAGTGGGGGACTAGGAGAGACCCAGTACTTC. Its translation: CAWSGGLGETQYF. The J gene is TRBJ2-5, the V gene TRBV30; 8 positions agree with TRBD2. Losses at the gene ends were 1 base for V and 4 bases for J; bases not matched to a gene: 2. CDR3 length: 13 amino acids. The V gene's germline CDR1 is GTSNPN and CDR2 SVGIG (reference sequence). The full variable domain, with the rest looked up from reference TRBV30 and TRBJ2-5, is SQTIHQWPATLVQPVGSPLSLECTVEGTSNPNLYWYRQAAGRGLQLLFYSVGIGQISSEVPQNLSASRPQDRQFILSSKKLLLSDSGFYLCAWSGGLGETQYFGPGTRLLVL.

This clone was seen just once. The chain links TRBV4-1 to TRBJ1-3; weak D call: TRBD1 (5 bases). Germline V gene sequence: CDR1 MGHRA, CDR2 YSYEKL. This CDR3 comprises 16 residues. Trimming stripped 2 bases from V and 0 bases from J, with 11 bases between. The CDR3 region is CASSQTTRDSGNTIYF. In DNA form, the CDR3 reads TGCGCCAGCAGCCAAACGACCAGGGACTCTGGAAACACCATATATTTT.

This sequence joins TRBV30 and TRBJ2-7; D unclear. V was trimmed by 3 bases and J by 1 base, leaving 7 bases between them. Germline V gene data show CDR1 as GTSNPN and CDR2 as SVGIG (reference sequence). This CDR3 is 12 amino acids long. The CDR3 is CAWSRASYEQYF. The CDR3, as DNA: TGTGCCTGGAGCCGGGCATCCTACGAGCAGTACTTC.

This chain uses TRBV6-1 with TRBJ1-1; D possibly corresponds to TRBD1 (5 bases). The V gene's germline CDR1 is MNHNS and CDR2 SASEGT. V gave up 2 bases and J gave up 7 bases, with 11 bases separating them. The CDR3 runs to 13 residues. The chain's CDR3 is CASSEHYDSEAFF. The CDR3 region has the DNA TGTGCCAGCAGTGAACATTACGACAGTGAAGCTTTCTTT.

The chain is built from TRBV6-1 and TRBJ2-7, with 7 bases aligning to TRBD1. This CDR3 is built from 15 residues. V dropped 0 bases and J dropped 5; count of bases not matched to a gene: 7. The germline V gene encodes CDR1 MNHNS and CDR2 SASEGT. CDR3: CASSEAGGHFDEQYF. As DNA, the CDR3 is TGTGCCAGCAGTGAAGCAGGGGGCCACTTCGACGAGCAGTACTTC.

This chain links TRBV29-1 with TRBJ1-1; 7 positions agree with TRBD1. The ends lost 4 bases at V and 0 bases at J; junction bases unmatched: 5. Germline CDR1 and CDR2: SQVTM and ANQGSEA. The CDR3 has 14 residues. CDR3 nucleotide sequence: TGCAGCGTTGGTTACAGGGGCATGAACACTGAAGCTTTCTTT. Its protein product is CSVGYRGMNTEAFF.

The CDR3 coding sequence is TGTGCCAGCAGTCGGGACTCAAACACAGATACGCAGTATTTT. Amino acids: CASSRDSNTDTQYF. The chain links TRBV2 to TRBJ2-3, with D perhaps TRBD2 (6 bases). The CDR3 length is 14 residues. Germline CDR1 is SNHLY and CDR2 is FYNNEI. V dropped 5 bases and J dropped 2 bases, with 11 bases sitting between them.

The V and J genes are TRBV19 and TRBJ2-1, with 9 bases matching TRBD2. The CDR3 length is 17 residues. CDR1 is LNHDA and CDR2 is SQIVND in the germline V gene (reference sequence). Germline trimming cut 5 bases from V and 9 bases from J; bases unmatched to any gene: 17. CDR3 sequence reads: CASSADPGTSFHCEQFF. The CDR3 region has the DNA TGTGCCAGTAGTGCCGACCCCGGGACTAGCTTTCATTGTGAGCAGTTCTTC.

The chain recombines TRBV7-7 with TRBJ1-5, with D tentatively TRBD1 (6 bases). CDR1 and CDR2 (germline): SSHAT, FNYEAQ (reference sequence). CDR3 length: 16 residues. Trimming shortened V by 8 bases and J by 2 bases, and 19 bases separated the two germline ends. This CDR3 is CASEGQDAFCNQPQHF. In DNA, the CDR3 is TGTGCCAGCGAGGGACAAGACGCATTTTGCAATCAGCCCCAGCATTTT.

The chain links TRBV4-1 to TRBJ1-2; 8 positions agree with TRBD1. CDR3 size: 14 residues. V lost 3 bases to trimming and J lost 12 bases; unmatched junction nucleotides: 12. Germline V gene sequence: CDR1 MGHRA, CDR2 YSYEKL. The CDR3 DNA sequence: TGCGCCAGCAGCCAGACCGGACAGGGAATTCGGAACACCTTC. This encodes CASSQTGQGIRNTF.

This sequence joins TRBV5-4 and TRBJ2-2; 10 bases match TRBD2. Germline loops: CDR1 SGHNT, CDR2 YYREEE (reference sequence). The CDR3 totals 17 residues. V shed 7 bases and J 4 bases; nucleotides not matched to a gene: 13. The CDR3 coding sequence is TGTGCCAGCCAACCCTACCCCGGACTAGCGGCCACCGGGGAGCTGTTTTTT. Amino acid sequence: CASQPYPGLAATGELFF.

CDR3 DNA sequence: TGTGCCAGCAGTGAGACCGCCACCGGGGCGGATGGCTACACCTTC. Its protein product is CASSETATGADGYTF. This chain connects TRBV25-1 to TRBJ1-2; D is possibly TRBD1 (5 bases). There are 15 residues in the CDR3. From germline, CDR1 is MGHDK and CDR2 SYGVNS. Trimming pared 3 bases from V and 6 bases from J, leaving 17 bases between.

This chain connects TRBV5-3 to TRBJ1-1, with D unresolved. TRBV5-3 is recorded as an ORF, its role being uncertain. The CDR3 covers 17 residues. V was shortened by 0 bases and J by 0 bases, with 15 bases between the two germline ends. In DNA, the CDR3 is TGTGCCAGAAGCTTGGTCATCCGGCGCTTTATGAACACTGAAGCTTTCTTT. It yields the protein CARSLVIRRFMNTEAFF.

This chain joins TRBV6-5 and TRBJ2-7, with D perhaps TRBD2 (6 bases). The CDR3 loop spans 14 amino acids. Deletions cut 6 bases from V and 2 bases from J, with 14 bases between. Germline V CDR1 and CDR2: MNHEY, SVGAGI. CDR3 protein: CASRPGGATYEQYF. The CDR3 nucleotides are TGTGCCAGCAGACCCGGCGGGGCCACCTACGAGCAGTACTTC.

The V call is TRBV5-1, the J call TRBJ1-6; a possible D gene is TRBD1 (5 bases). Deletions cut 6 bases from V and 3 bases from J, with 13 bases between. The CDR3 loop spans 15 amino acids. CDR1 is SGHRS and CDR2 is YFSETQ in the germline V gene. The DNA of the CDR3 is TGCGCCAGCAACCCGGGGGAGGGCTATAATTCACCCCTCCACTTT. Translated: CASNPGEGYNSPLHF. Full variable domain (rest looked up from reference TRBV5-1 and TRBJ1-6): KAGVTQTPRYLIKTRGQQVTLSCSPISGHRSVSWYQQTPGQGLQFLFEYFSETQRNKGNFPGRFSGRQFSNSRSEMNVSTLELGDSALYLCASNPGEGYNSPLHFGNGTRLTVT.

V is TRBV27 and J is TRBJ2-5; 11 bases fit TRBD2. The CDR3 extends over 16 amino acids. Germline V lookup: CDR1 MNHEY, CDR2 SMNVEV (reference sequence). The junction had 9 bases not matched to a gene; V was cut back by 4 bases and J by 5 bases. This CDR3 reads CASSSPSGGSSETQYF. The CDR3 DNA reads as TGTGCCAGCAGTTCGCCTAGCGGGGGGTCCTCTGAGACCCAGTACTTC.

The chain is built from TRBV7-9 and TRBJ2-3; 9 bases map to TRBD1. There are 15 residues in the CDR3. Trimming took 4 bases from V and 4 from J; bases not matched to a gene: 6. Germline CDR1 reads SEHNR; CDR2 reads FQNEAQ (reference sequence). The DNA for the CDR3 is TGTGCCAGCAGCTCCCGGGACAGGGAATCAGATACGCAGTATTTT. Protein product: CASSSRDRESDTQYF.

V is TRBV6-5 and J is TRBJ1-4; D ambiguous. The length of the CDR3 is 13 residues. Trimming took 6 bases from V and 6 from J, leaving 11 bases between them. The germline gives CDR1 MNHEY, CDR2 SVGAGI. The CDR3 coding sequence is TGTGCCAGCAGGGCGGGGATAGATGAAAAACTGTTTTTT. Translated: CASRAGIDEKLFF.

The chain carries TRBV4-1 and TRBJ2-2, with 12 bases identical to TRBD2. The length of the CDR3 is 19 residues. After removal of 0 bases from V and 6 bases from J, the junction contained 11 bases not matched to a gene. CDR1 is MGHRA, CDR2 YSYEKL, per germline. The CDR3, as DNA: TGCGCCAGCAGCCAAGAGAGGCTAGCGGGGGGGCCTGGGCCCGGGGAGCTGTTTTTT. It translates to CASSQERLAGGPGPGELFF.

This chain joins TRBV2 and TRBJ2-3; weak D call: TRBD2 (6 bases). With 8 bases removed from V and 0 bases from J, the gap between germline ends came to 18 bases. The germline gives CDR1 SNHLY, CDR2 FYNNEI. The CDR3 covers 16 residues. The CDR3 sequence is CASGPSRGFSTDTQYF. The DNA for the CDR3 is TGTGCCAGCGGCCCGTCGCGGGGATTTAGCACAGATACGCAGTATTTT.

A few counts support this clone. CDR3 amino acids: CASRGASSYNEQFF. The CDR3 DNA reads TGTGCCAGTCGGGGGGCGAGCTCCTACAATGAGCAGTTCTTC. This rearrangement joins TRBV19 to TRBJ2-1, with D possibly TRBD2 on 7 matching bases. Germline loops: CDR1 LNHDA, CDR2 SQIVND (reference sequence). V gave up 8 bases and J gave up 0 bases, with 11 bases separating them. This CDR3 contains 14 residues.

V is TRBV6-5 and J is TRBJ1-6; the D gene is possibly TRBD1 (5 bases). This CDR3 region has 14 residues. V was trimmed by 5 bases and J by 4 bases, leaving 9 bases between them. Per the germline V gene, CDR1 is MNHEY and CDR2 is SVGAGI. The CDR3 is CASSVQGYNSPLHF. DNA for the CDR3: TGTGCCAGCAGTGTCCAGGGTTATAATTCACCCCTCCACTTT.

The genes are TRBV19 and TRBJ2-7; 10 positions match TRBD1. Germline lookup yields CDR1 LNHDA and CDR2 SQIVND (reference sequence). The CDR3 sequence is 14 residues long. The junction had 4 bases not matched to a gene; V was cut back by 3 bases and J by 5 bases. The CDR3 loop is CASSMDRGGNEQYF. CDR3 nucleotide sequence: TGTGCCAGTAGTATGGACAGGGGGGGCAACGAGCAGTACTTC. Supplemented by reference TRBV19 and TRBJ2-7, the full variable domain reads DGGITQSPKYLFRKEGQNVTLSCEQNLNHDAMYWYRQDPGQGLRLIYYSQIVNDFQKGDIAEGYSVSREKKESFPLTVTSAQKNPTAFYLCASSMDRGGNEQYFGPGTRLTVT.